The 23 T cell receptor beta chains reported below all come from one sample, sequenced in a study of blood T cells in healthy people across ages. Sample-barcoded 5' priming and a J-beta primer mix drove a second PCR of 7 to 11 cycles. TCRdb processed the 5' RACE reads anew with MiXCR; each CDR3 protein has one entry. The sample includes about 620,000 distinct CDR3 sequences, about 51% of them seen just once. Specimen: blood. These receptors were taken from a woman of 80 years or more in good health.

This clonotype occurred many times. The DNA of the CDR3 is TGTGCCAGCAGTCCAACCGGGACCTTGTCTAACTATGGCTACACCTTC. It codes for CASSPTGTLSNYGYTF. The genes are TRBV7-9 and TRBJ1-2; possible D gene TRBD1, 5 bases. The V and J ends lost 6 bases and 0 bases respectively, with 17 bases between them. CDR1 and CDR2 from the germline V gene are SEHNR and FQNEAQ (reference sequence). The CDR3 extends over 16 amino acids.

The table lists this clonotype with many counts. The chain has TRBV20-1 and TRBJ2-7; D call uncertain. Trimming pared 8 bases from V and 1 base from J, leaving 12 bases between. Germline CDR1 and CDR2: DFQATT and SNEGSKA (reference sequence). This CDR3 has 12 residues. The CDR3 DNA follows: TGCAGTTCAAACAGTATTTCCTACGAGCAGTACTTC. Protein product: CSSNSISYEQYF.

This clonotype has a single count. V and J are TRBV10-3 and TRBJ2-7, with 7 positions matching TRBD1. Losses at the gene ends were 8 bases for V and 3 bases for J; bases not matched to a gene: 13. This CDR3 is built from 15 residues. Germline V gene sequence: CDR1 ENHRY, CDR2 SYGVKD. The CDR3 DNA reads TGTGCCATCTCGAACTCGACAGGGATAAACTACGAGCAGTACTTC. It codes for CAISNSTGINYEQYF.

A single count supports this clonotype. CDR3 sequence reads: CGNGQGANPDNEQFF. CDR3 DNA sequence: TGTGGGAACGGACAGGGGGCGAATCCCGACAATGAGCAGTTCTTC. The chain carries TRBV25-1 and TRBJ2-1; TRBD1 matches at 11 bases. Germline CDR1 is MGHDK and CDR2 is SYGVNS. CDR3 length: 15 amino acids.

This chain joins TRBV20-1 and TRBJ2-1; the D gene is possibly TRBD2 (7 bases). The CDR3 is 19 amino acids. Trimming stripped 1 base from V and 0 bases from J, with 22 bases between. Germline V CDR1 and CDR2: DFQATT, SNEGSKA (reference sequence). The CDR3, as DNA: TGCAGTGCTAGAGGACCACCGGGGGGCACCCCCCTCTCCTACAATGAGCAGTTCTTC. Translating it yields CSARGPPGGTPLSYNEQFF.

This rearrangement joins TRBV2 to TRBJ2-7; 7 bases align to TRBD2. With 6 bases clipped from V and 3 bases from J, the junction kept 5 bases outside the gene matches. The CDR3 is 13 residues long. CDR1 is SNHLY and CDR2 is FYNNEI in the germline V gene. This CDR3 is CASSKRDYYEQYF. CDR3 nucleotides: TGTGCCAGCAGCAAGCGGGATTACTACGAGCAGTACTTC.

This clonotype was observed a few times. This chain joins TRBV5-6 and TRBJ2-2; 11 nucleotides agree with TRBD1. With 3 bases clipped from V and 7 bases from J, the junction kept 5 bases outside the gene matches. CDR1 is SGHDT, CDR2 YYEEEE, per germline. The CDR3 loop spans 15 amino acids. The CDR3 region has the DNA TGTGCCAGCAGCTCCCCGGGACAGGGGGACGGGGAGCTGTTTTTT. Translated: CASSSPGQGDGELFF.

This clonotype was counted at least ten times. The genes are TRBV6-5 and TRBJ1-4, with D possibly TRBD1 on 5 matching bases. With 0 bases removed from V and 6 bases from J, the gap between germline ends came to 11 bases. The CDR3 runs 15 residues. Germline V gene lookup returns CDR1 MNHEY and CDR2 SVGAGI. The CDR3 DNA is TGTGCCAGCAGTTACTCGAGGGACGGTTATGAAAAACTGTTTTTT. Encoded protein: CASSYSRDGYEKLFF.

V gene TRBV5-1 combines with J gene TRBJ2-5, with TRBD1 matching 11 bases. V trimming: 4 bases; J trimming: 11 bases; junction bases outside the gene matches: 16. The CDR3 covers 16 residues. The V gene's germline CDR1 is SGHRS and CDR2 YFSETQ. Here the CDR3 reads CASSVGGTGGYNEQYF. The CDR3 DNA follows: TGCGCCAGCAGCGTGGGCGGGACAGGGGGTTACAATGAGCAGTACTTC.

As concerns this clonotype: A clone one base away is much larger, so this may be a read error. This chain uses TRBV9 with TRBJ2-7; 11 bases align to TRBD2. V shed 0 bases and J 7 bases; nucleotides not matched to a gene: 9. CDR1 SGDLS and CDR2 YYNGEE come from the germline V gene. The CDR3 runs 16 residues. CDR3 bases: TGTGCCAGCAGCGTAGAGATAGCGGGAGGGCACAATGAGCAGTACTTC. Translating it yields CASSVEIAGGHNEQYF.

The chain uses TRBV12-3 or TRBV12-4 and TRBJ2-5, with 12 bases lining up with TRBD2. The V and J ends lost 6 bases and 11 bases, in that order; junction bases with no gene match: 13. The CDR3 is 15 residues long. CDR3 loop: CASSRLAGGINEQYF. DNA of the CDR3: TGTGCCAGCAGCCGGCTAGCGGGAGGGATCAATGAGCAGTACTTC.

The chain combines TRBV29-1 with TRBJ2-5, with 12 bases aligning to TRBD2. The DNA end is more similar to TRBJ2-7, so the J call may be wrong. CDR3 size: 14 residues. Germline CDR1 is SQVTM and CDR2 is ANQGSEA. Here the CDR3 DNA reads TGCAGCGTTGAATCTAGCGGGAGGGAATACGAGCAGTACTTC. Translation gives CSVESSGREYEQYF.

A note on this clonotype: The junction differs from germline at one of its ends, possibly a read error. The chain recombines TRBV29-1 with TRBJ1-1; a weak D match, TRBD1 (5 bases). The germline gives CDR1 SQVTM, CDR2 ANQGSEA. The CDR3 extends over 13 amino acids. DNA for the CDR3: TGCAGCGTCTATGAGGGGATGAACACCGAAGCTTTCTTT. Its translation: CSVYEGMNTEAFF.

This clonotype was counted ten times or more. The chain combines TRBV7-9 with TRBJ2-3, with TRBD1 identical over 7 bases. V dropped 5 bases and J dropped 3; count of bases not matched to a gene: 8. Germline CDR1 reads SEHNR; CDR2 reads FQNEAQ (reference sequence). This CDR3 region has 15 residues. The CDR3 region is CASSLQTGKTDTQYF. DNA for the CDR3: TGTGCCAGCAGCCTCCAGACAGGGAAGACAGATACGCAGTATTTT.

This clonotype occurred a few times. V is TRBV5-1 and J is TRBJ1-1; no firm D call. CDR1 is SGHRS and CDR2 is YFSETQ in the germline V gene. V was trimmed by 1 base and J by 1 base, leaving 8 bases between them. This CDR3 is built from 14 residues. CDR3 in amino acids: CASSLHSQNTEAFF. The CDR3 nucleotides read TGCGCCAGCAGCTTGCACAGCCAGAACACTGAAGCTTTCTTT.

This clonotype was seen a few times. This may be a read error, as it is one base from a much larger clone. CDR3 protein: CSVPGTSHEQYF. The CDR3 bases are TGCAGCGTCCCCGGGACTAGCCACGAGCAGTACTTC. The chain carries TRBV29-1 and TRBJ2-4; 9 bases agree with TRBD2. The DNA end lines up better with TRBJ2-7; the J call may be wrong. This CDR3 is 12 amino acids long. CDR1 and CDR2 (germline): SQVTM, ANQGSEA.

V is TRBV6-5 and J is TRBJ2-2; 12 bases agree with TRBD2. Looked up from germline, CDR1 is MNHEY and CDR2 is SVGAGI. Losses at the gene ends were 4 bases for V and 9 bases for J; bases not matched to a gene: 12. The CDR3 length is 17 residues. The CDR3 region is CASSSRLAGARVRELFF. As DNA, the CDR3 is TGTGCCAGCAGTTCTCGACTAGCGGGGGCCCGAGTGCGGGAGCTGTTTTTT.

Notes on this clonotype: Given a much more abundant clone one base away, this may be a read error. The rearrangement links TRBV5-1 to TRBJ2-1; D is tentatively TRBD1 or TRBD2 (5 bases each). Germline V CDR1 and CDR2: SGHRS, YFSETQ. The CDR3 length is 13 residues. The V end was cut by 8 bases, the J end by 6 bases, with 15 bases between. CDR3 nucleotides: TGCGCCAGTGCCTCGGGGCGCCTCAATGAGCAGTTCTTC. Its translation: CASASGRLNEQFF.

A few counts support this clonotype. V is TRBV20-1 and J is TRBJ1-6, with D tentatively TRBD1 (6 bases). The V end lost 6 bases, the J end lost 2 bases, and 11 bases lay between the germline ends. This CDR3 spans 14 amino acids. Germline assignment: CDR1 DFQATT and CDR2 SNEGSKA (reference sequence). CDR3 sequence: CSALTGAYNSPLHF. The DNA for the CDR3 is TGCAGTGCCTTGACAGGCGCCTATAATTCACCCCTCCACTTT.

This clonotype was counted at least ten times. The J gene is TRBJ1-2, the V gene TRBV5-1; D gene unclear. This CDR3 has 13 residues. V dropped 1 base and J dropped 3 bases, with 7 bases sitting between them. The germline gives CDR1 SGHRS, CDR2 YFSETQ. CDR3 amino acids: CASSLQADYGYTF. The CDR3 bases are TGCGCCAGCAGCTTGCAAGCAGACTATGGCTACACCTTC.

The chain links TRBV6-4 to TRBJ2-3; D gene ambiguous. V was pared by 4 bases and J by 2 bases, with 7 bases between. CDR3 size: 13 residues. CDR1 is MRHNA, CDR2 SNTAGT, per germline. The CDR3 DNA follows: TGTGCCAGCAGTGTTGGCCCCACAGATACGCAGTATTTT. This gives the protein CASSVGPTDTQYF.

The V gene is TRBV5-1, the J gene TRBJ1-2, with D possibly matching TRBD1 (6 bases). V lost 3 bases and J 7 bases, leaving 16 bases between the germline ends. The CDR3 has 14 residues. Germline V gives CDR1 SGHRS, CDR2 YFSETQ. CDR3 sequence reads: CASSYSPGESGYTF. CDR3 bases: TGCGCCAGCAGCTACTCTCCAGGGGAGAGTGGCTACACCTTC.

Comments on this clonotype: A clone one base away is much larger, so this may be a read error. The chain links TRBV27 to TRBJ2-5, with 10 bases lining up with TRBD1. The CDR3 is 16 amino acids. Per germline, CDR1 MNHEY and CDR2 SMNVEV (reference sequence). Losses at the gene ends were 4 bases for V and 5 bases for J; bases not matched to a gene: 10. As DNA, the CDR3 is TGTGCCAGCAGTTCCCCCTCCGGGACAGGGGCGGAGACCCAGTACTTC. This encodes CASSSPSGTGAETQYF.